The source of this T cell receptor beta chain is a study of metastatic and nonmetastatic thyroid tumors. Study-wide context: The study looked at repertoires side by side in blood and in tumor or nodule tissue from malignant and benign thyroid patients.

As handled by the study authors: The distant-metastasis classifier for papillary thyroid cancer was built from CDR3 differences across clinicopathological groups. TCRdb redid the clone calls on the PCR reads using MiXCR. The V and J calls come from TCRdb's annotation, not from the publication. The sample has approximately 24,000 clones, around a fifth seen once. In its sample, this clone was seen many times. As yet, its antigen is unknown. J was trimmed by 4 bases and V by 6 bases; bases with no gene match: 27. The germline V gene encodes CDR1 SNHLY and CDR2 FYNNEI. There are 21 residues in the CDR3. Thyroid surgery was preceded by no treatment in any patient. Study observations and caveats: Across blood and tumor, TCR beta diversity in malignant thyroid tumors was reportedly significantly higher than in benign nodules.

V usage is TRBV2 and J usage is TRBJ2-1, with 7 nucleotides matching TRBD2. Sequencing used blood. This TCR was sampled from a male donor with papillary thyroid cancer or a benign thyroid nodule (not recorded which). Some clones in this sample may be carry-over from other donors' samples. The CDR3 loop reads CASRRHHLMRTAGKGYNEQFF. The CDR3, as DNA: TGTGCCAGCAGGCGACATCACCTTATGCGAACAGCGGGAAAAGGGTACAATGAGCAGTTCTTC.